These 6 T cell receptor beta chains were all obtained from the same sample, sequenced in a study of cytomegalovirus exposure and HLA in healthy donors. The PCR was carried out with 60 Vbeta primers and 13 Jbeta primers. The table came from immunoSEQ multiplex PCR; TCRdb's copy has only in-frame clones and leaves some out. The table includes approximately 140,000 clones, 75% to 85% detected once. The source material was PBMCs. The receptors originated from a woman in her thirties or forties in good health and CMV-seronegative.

The DNA for the CDR3 is TGTGCCAGCAGCTTAACGGGGGGGGGCACTGAAGCTTTCTTT. Encoded protein: CASSLTGGGTEAFF. The chain uses TRBV7-3 and TRBJ1-1; D is perhaps TRBD1 (5 bases). The CDR3 contains 14 residues. V lost 0 bases and J lost 4, with 9 bases in between. Germline V gives CDR1 SGHTA, CDR2 FQGTGA. Combining the CDR3 with reference TRBV7-3 and TRBJ1-1 gives the whole variable domain GAGVSQTPSNKVTEKGKYVELRCDPISGHTALYWYRQSLGQGPEFLIYFQGTGAADDSGLPNDRFFAVRPEGSVSTLKIQRTERGDSAVYLCASSLTGGGTEAFFGQGTRLTVV.

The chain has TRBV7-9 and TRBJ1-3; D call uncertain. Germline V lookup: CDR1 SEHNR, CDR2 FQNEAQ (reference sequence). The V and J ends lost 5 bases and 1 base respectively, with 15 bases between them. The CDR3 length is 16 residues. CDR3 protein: CASSPKSLTSGNTIYF. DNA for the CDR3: TGTGCCAGCAGCCCCAAATCTCTAACGTCTGGAAACACCATATATTTT. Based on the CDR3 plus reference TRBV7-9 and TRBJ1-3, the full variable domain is DTGVSQNPRHKITKRGQNVTFRCDPISEHNRLYWYRQTLGQGPEFLTYFQNEAQLEKSRLLSDRFSAERPKGSFSTLEIQRTEQGDSAMYLCASSPKSLTSGNTIYFGEGSWLTVV.

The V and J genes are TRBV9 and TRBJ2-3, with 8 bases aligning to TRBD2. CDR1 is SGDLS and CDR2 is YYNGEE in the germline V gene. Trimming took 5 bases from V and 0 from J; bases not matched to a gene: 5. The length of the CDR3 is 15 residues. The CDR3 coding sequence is TGTGCCAGCAGTGATAGCGGGACTAGCACAGATACGCAGTATTTT. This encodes CASSDSGTSTDTQYF.

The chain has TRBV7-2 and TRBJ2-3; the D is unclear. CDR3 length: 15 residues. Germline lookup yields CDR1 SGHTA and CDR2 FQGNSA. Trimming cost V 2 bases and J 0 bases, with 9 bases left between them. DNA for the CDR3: TGTGCCAGCAGCTTATCCGTCGGTAGCACAGATACGCAGTATTTT. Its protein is CASSLSVGSTDTQYF.

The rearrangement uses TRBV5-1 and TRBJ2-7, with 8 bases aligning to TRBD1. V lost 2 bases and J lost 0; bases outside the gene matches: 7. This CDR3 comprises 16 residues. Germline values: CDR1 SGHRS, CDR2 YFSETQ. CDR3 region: CASSLKDRDGSYEQYF. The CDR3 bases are TGCGCCAGCAGCTTAAAGGACAGGGACGGCTCCTACGAGCAGTACTTC.

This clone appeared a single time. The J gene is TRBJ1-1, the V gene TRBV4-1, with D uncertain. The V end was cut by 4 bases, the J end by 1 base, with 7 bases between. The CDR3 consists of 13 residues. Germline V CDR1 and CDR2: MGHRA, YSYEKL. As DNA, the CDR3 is TGCGCCAGCAGCCCGAGCCCGAACACTGAAGCTTTCTTT. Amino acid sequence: CASSPSPNTEAFF.